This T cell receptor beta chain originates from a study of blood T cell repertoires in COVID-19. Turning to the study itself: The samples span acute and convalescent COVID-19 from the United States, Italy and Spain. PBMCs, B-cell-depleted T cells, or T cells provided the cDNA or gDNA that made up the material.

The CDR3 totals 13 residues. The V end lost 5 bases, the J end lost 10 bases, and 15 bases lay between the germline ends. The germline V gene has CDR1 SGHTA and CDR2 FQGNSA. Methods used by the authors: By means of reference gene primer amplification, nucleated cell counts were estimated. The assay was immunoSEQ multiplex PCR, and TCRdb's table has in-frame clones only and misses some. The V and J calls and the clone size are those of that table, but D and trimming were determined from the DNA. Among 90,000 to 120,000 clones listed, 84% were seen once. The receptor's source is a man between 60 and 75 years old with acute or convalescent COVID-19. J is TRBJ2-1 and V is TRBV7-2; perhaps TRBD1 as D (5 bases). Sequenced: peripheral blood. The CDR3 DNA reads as TGTGCCAGCAGCCCTGACACTGGGGCGGAGCAGTTCTTC. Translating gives CASSPDTGAEQFF.